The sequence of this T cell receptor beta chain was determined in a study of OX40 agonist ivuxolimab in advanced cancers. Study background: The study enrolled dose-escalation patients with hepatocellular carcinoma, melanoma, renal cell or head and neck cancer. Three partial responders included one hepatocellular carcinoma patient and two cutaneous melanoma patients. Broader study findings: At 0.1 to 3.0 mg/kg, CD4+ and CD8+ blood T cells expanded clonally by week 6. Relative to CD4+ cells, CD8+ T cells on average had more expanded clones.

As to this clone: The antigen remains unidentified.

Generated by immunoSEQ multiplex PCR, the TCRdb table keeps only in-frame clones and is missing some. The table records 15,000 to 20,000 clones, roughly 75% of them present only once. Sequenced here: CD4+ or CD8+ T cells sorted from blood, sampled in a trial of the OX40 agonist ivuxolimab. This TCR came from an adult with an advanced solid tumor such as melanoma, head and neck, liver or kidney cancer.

CDR3: CSVDPLDAVTQYF. CDR3 bases: TGCAGCGTTGACCCCTTGGACGCGGTCACGCAGTATTTT. This chain joins TRBV29-1 and TRBJ2-3, with D unresolved. Germline-derived CDR1 and CDR2 are SQVTM and ANQGSEA. V was trimmed by 3 bases and J by 9 bases, leaving 16 bases between them. The CDR3 has 13 residues.